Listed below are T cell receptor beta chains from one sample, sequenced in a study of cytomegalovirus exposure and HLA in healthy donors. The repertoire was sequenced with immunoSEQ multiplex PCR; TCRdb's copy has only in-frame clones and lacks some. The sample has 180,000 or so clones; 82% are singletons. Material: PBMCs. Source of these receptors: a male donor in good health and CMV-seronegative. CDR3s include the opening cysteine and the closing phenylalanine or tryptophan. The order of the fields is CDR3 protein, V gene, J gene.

cdr3_aa: CASTKDGTGGYEQYF
v_call: TRBV6-1
j_call: -

cdr3_aa: CASSSGGETEAFF
v_call: TRBV6-5
j_call: TRBJ1-1

cdr3_aa: CASSPSTGGSYGYTF
v_call: TRBV7-3
j_call: TRBJ1-2

cdr3_aa: CASSLEQGEQYF
v_call: TRBV5-1
j_call: TRBJ2-7

cdr3_aa: CASSERGLYEAFF
v_call: TRBV2
j_call: TRBJ1-1

cdr3_aa: CASSPPRGGDTQYF
v_call: TRBV18
j_call: TRBJ2-3

cdr3_aa: CASVSRARANEKLFF
v_call: TRBV5-4
j_call: TRBJ1-4

cdr3_aa: CASSSYSGSNNGEQFF
v_call: TRBV7-6
j_call: TRBJ2-1

cdr3_aa: CASSLAPTTLTTYEQYF
v_call: TRBV5-1
j_call: TRBJ2-7

cdr3_aa: CASSAGQPNSPLHF
v_call: TRBV10-1
j_call: TRBJ1-6

cdr3_aa: CASSLSLAEYNEQFF
v_call: TRBV7-3
j_call: TRBJ2-1

cdr3_aa: CASSSSGVSTDTQYF
v_call: TRBV6-4
j_call: TRBJ2-3

cdr3_aa: CASSLEGGANEQFF
v_call: TRBV7-2
j_call: TRBJ2-1

cdr3_aa: CASSDRAQQPQHF
v_call: TRBV6-5
j_call: TRBJ1-5

cdr3_aa: CASRNPGQGYNEQFF
v_call: TRBV11-2
j_call: TRBJ2-1

cdr3_aa: CASSLGQTDQPQHF
v_call: TRBV5-6
j_call: TRBJ1-5

cdr3_aa: CASSQSEGGKTSYEQYF
v_call: TRBV23-1
j_call: TRBJ2-7

cdr3_aa: CASSPEDAWNYGYTF
v_call: TRBV9
j_call: TRBJ1-2

cdr3_aa: CASSEQGAKNIQYF
v_call: TRBV6-1
j_call: TRBJ2-4

cdr3_aa: CASSLGHIDTQYF
v_call: TRBV28
j_call: TRBJ2-3

cdr3_aa: CAIRGRPNEKLFF
v_call: TRBV10-3
j_call: TRBJ1-4

cdr3_aa: CASSTSFGGTNTGELFF
v_call: TRBV18
j_call: TRBJ2-2

cdr3_aa: CASSGPGETQYF
v_call: TRBV9
j_call: TRBJ2-5

cdr3_aa: CASSRTGRTDTQYF
v_call: TRBV19
j_call: TRBJ2-3

cdr3_aa: CASSGGQVTNQPQHF
v_call: TRBV2
j_call: TRBJ1-5

cdr3_aa: CASSSGVTDTQYF
v_call: TRBV11-3
j_call: TRBJ2-3

cdr3_aa: CASSAQQGSYGYTF
v_call: TRBV2
j_call: TRBJ1-2

cdr3_aa: CASSPDRSSYNSPLHF
v_call: TRBV18
j_call: TRBJ1-6

cdr3_aa: CASSEVEGYNEQFF
v_call: TRBV10-1
j_call: TRBJ2-1

cdr3_aa: CASSSAGLRLDTIYF
v_call: TRBV19
j_call: TRBJ1-3

cdr3_aa: CASSQGQGRPYEQYF
v_call: TRBV5-1
j_call: TRBJ2-7